These 8 T cell receptor beta chains originate from one sample sequenced in a study of T cell clones after liver transplantation. Method: immunoSEQ multiplex PCR; TCRdb's copy keeps in-frame clones and lacks some. The sample consists of 20,000 to 30,000 clones, around two thirds of them appearing once. The specimen comprised CD4+ T cells from blood, sampled before liver transplant. These receptors were obtained from a human donor who received a liver transplant.

By frequency in the sample, this clone is medium-sized. The chain carries TRBV6-1 and TRBJ2-1; tentative D call: TRBD1 (5 bases). The V gene lost 2 bases and the J gene lost 6 bases, with 14 bases spanning the gap. The CDR3 sequence is 15 residues long. The germline V gene has CDR1 MNHNS and CDR2 SASEGT. CDR3 sequence: CASSEIWNGANEQFF. The CDR3, as DNA: TGTGCCAGCAGTGAAATATGGAATGGGGCCAATGAGCAGTTCTTC.

The V call is TRBV6-5, the J call TRBJ1-2; D perhaps matches TRBD1 (6 bases). Trimming stripped 4 bases from V and 0 bases from J, with 12 bases between. The CDR3 sequence is 15 residues long. CDR1 and CDR2 (germline): MNHEY, SVGAGI. As DNA, the CDR3 is TGTGCCAGCAGTTTCACAGGGAATTCTAACTATGGCTACACCTTC. It specifies CASSFTGNSNYGYTF.

The chain joins TRBV6-1 to TRBJ2-6; D gene uncertain. V was pared by 10 bases and J by 2 bases, with 12 bases between. Germline V gene data show CDR1 as MNHNS and CDR2 as SASEGT. The CDR3 consists of 14 residues. Here the CDR3 DNA reads TGTGCCACCCTAACGTCAACTGGGGCCAACGTCCTGACTTTC. Translating it yields CATLTSTGANVLTF.

V and J are TRBV5-3 and TRBJ2-7; D is uncertain. TRBV5-3 is marked as an open reading frame, function uncertain. This CDR3 is built from 12 residues. V lost 6 bases and J lost 7, with 14 bases in between. CDR3 nucleotides: TGTGCCAGAACCATCACGGGCGAGGAGCAGTACGTC. Residues: CARTITGEEQYV.

This clone was counted a single time. The chain is built from TRBV23-1 and TRBJ1-5, with 7 bases identical to TRBD1. TRBV23-1 is an ORF, and what it does is uncertain. The J segment lost 0 bases and the V segment lost 2 bases, leaving 7 bases of the junction unmatched. CDR3 length equals 17 residues. The DNA of the CDR3 is TGCGCCAGCAGTCAACGGCCCCGGGACAGTAGCAATCAGCCCCAGCATTTT. Residues: CASSQRPRDSSNQPQHF.

J is TRBJ2-3 and V is TRBV14; D might be TRBD2 (5 bases). The CDR3 runs 16 residues. CDR1 and CDR2 (germline): SGHDN, FVKESK. V gave up 1 base and J gave up 0 bases, with 11 bases separating them. DNA of the CDR3: TGTGCCAGCAGCCAAGTAGTCGGCGGGAGCACAGATACGCAGTATTTT. Its protein is CASSQVVGGSTDTQYF.

The chain uses TRBV5-1 and TRBJ1-1; TRBD1 is a possible D gene (5 bases). Trimming shortened V by 8 bases and J by 0 bases, and 8 bases separated the two germline ends. Germline V gene data show CDR1 as SGHRS and CDR2 as YFSETQ. The CDR3 spans 12 residues. CDR3 residues: CARQVMNTEAFF. As DNA, the CDR3 is TGCGCCAGACAGGTCATGAACACTGAAGCTTTCTTT.

V gene TRBV7-9 combines with J gene TRBJ2-3; D is uncertain. Trimming removed 4 bases from V and 6 bases from J, with 8 bases in between. The CDR3 covers 12 residues. Per the germline V gene, CDR1 is SEHNR and CDR2 is FQNEAQ (reference sequence). The CDR3 bases are TGTGCCAGCAGCTCCGGCCGGGATACGCAGTATTTT. Protein sequence: CASSSGRDTQYF.